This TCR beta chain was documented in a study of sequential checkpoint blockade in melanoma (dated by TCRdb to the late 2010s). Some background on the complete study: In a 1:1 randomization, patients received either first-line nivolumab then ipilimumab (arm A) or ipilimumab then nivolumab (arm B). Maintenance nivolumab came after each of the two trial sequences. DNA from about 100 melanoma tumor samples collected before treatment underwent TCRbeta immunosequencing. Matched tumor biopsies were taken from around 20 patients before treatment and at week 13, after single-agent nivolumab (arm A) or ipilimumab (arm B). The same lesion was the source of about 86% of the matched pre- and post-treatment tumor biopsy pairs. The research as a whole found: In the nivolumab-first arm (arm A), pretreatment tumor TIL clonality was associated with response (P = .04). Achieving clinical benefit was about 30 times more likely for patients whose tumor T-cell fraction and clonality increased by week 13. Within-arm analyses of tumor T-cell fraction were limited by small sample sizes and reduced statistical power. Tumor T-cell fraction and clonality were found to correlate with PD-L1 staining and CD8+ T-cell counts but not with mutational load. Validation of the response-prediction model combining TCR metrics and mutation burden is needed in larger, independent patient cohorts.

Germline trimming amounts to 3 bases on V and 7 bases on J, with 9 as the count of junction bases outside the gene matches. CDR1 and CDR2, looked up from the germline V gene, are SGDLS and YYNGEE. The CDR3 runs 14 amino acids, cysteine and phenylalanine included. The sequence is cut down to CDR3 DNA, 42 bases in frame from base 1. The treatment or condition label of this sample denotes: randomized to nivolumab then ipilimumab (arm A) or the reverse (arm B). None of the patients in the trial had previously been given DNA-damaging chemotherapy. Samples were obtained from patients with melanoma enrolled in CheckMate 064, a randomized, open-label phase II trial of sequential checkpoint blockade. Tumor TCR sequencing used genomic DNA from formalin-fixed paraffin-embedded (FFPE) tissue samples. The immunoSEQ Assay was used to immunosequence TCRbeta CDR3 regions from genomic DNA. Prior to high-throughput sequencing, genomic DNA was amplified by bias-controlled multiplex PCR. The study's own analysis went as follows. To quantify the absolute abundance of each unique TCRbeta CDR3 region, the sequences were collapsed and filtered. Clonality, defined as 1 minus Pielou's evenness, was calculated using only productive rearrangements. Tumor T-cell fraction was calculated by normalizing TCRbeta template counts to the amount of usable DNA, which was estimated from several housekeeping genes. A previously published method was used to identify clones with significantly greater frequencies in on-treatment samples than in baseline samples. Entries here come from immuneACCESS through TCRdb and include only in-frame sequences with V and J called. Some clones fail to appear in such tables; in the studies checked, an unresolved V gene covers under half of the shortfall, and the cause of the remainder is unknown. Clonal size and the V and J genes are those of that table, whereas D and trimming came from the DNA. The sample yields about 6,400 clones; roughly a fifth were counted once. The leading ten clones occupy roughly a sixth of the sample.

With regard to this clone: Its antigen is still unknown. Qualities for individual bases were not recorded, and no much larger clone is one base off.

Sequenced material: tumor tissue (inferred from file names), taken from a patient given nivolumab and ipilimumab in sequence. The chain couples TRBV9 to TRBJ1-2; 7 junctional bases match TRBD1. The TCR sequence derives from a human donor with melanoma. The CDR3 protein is CASSAQLAGGGYTF. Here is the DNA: TGTGCCAGCAGCGCCCAATTAGCAGGGGGTGGCTACACCTTC. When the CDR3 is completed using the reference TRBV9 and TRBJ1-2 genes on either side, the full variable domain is DSGVTQTPKHLITATGQRVTLRCSPRSGDLSVYWYQQSLDQGLQFLIQYYNGEERAKGNILERFSAQQFPDLHSELNLSSLELGDSALYFCASSAQLAGGGYTFGSGTRLTVV.